Listed below are T cell receptor beta chains from one sample, sequenced in a study of blood T cell repertoires in COVID-19. This table comes from immunoSEQ multiplex PCR, and its TCRdb copy is limited to in-frame clones, with some not included. The sample has over 90,000 clones, around 67% seen once. The material sequenced was peripheral blood. The receptors stem from a man aged 65-85 years with COVID-19, enrolled during active disease. Each CDR3 is given with its conserved first and last residue. A D gene is named only where the DNA matches it firmly. Rows may omit the clone size; those that give it use once, few, many or a size class.

CASSISDRTAGAFF | TGTGCCAGTAGTATTTCCGACAGGACAGCGGGGGCTTTCTTT | 14 | TRBV19 | . | TRBJ1-1 | .
CATCRGKNEQYF | TGTGCCACATGCCGGGGGAAGAACGAGCAGTACTTC | 12 | TRBV24-1 | . | TRBJ2-7 | few
CASSRTGGMGEQYF | TGTGCCAGCAGCAGGACAGGGGGCATGGGCGAGCAGTACTTC | 14 | TRBV6-5 | TRBD1 | TRBJ2-7 | .
CASSLGQGTSPLHF | TGTGCCAGCAGCTTGGGACAGGGCACTTCACCCCTCCACTTT | 14 | TRBV7-8 | TRBD1 | TRBJ1-6 | .
CASSEAVGPGSPLHF | TGTGCCAGCAGTGAAGCGGTGGGGCCCGGGTCACCCCTCCACTTT | 15 | TRBV6-1 | . | TRBJ1-6 | .
CASSKGDYGYTF | TGTGCCAGTAGTAAGGGGGACTATGGCTACACCTTC | 12 | TRBV19 | . | TRBJ1-2 | .
CASSKEWTGSKRDIQYF | TGTGCCAGCAGCAAAGAGTGGACAGGGAGTAAAAGGGACATTCAGTACTTC | 17 | TRBV21-1 | . | TRBJ2-4 | .
CASRWTSGTSYNEQFF | TGTGCCAGTAGATGGACTAGCGGCACCTCCTACAATGAGCAGTTCTTC | 16 | TRBV19 | TRBD2 | TRBJ2-1 | .
CASTGDGGNSEAFF | TGTGCCAGCACTGGGGACGGGGGGAACTCTGAAGCTTTCTTT | 14 | TRBV2 | . | TRBJ1-1 | .
CASSLAGQVNYGYTF | TGTGCCAGCAGCTTGGCAGGACAGGTGAACTATGGCTACACCTTC | 15 | TRBV5-6 | TRBD1 | TRBJ1-2 | .
CASSLDRGFGGYTF | TGTGCCAGCAGCTTGGACAGGGGGTTTGGAGGCTACACCTTC | 14 | TRBV5-4 | TRBD1 | TRBJ1-2 | .
CASSSSGAPGEQYF | TGTGCCAGCAGCTCTAGCGGGGCGCCTGGCGAGCAGTACTTC | 14 | TRBV7-2 | TRBD2 | TRBJ2-7 | .
CASSFTGREGYTF | TGTGCCAGCAGCTTTACAGGGCGAGAAGGCTACACCTTC | 13 | TRBV5-5 | . | TRBJ1-2 | .
CATSGMAQETQYF | TGTGCCACCAGTGGAATGGCCCAAGAGACCCAGTACTTC | 13 | TRBV24-1 | . | TRBJ2-5 | .
CASSQPRGSRALFF | TGTGCCAGCAGCCAACCAAGAGGGTCGCGGGCACTGTTTTTT | 14 | TRBV3-1/TRBV3-2 | . | TRBJ1-4 | .
CASSLSMNTEAFF | TGTGCCAGCAGCCTGAGCATGAACACTGAAGCTTTCTTT | 13 | TRBV11-3 | . | TRBJ1-1 | .
CASSKERTSGLFKFF | TGTGCCAGCAGCAAAGAGAGGACTAGCGGCCTTTTTAAGTTCTTC | 15 | TRBV21-1 | . | TRBJ2-1 | .
CATRQGYEQYF | TGTGCCACCCGACAGGGTTACGAGCAGTACTTC | 11 | TRBV19 | TRBD1 | TRBJ2-7 | .
CASSLFQGAQGQPQHF | TGTGCCAGCAGCTTGTTTCAGGGGGCGCAAGGTCAGCCCCAGCATTTT | 16 | TRBV5-5 | TRBD1 | TRBJ1-5 | .
CASSTTPTYNSPLHF | TGTGCCAGCAGCACGACACCCACCTATAATTCACCCCTCCACTTT | 15 | TRBV6-5 | . | TRBJ1-6 | .